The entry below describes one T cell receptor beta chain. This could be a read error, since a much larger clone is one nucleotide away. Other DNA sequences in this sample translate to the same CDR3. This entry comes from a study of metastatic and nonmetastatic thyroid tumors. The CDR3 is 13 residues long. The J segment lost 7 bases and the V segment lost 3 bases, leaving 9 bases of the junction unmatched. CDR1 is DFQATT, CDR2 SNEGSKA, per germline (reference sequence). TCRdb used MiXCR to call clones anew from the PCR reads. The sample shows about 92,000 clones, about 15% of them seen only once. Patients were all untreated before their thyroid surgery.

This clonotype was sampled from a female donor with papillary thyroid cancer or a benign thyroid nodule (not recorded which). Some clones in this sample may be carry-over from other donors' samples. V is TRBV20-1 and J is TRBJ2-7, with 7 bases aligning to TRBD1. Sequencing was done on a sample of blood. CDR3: CSASRQGMQEQYF. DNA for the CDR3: TGCAGTGCTAGTCGACAGGGTATGCAGGAGCAGTACTTC.